Listed below are T cell receptor beta chains from one sample, sequenced in a study of T cell responses to AZD1222 COVID-19 vaccine. Profiling relied on immunoSEQ multiplex PCR, and the TCRdb table lists in-frame clones only, not all of them. The sample lists 160,000 or so clones, 92% occurring once. The sample here was peripheral blood, taken 28 days after the second AZD1222 dose. These receptors all stem from an adult who received the AZD1222 COVID-19 vaccine. Both conserved end residues are part of each CDR3.

J gene: TRBJ1-1; V gene: TRBV9; CDR3 protein: CASSARAQGGGTEAFF
J gene: TRBJ2-7; V gene: TRBV7-2; CDR3 protein: CASSLLSDEQYF
J gene: TRBJ1-3; V gene: TRBV6-5; CDR3 protein: CASRRQGSDTIYF
J gene: TRBJ2-7; V gene: TRBV5-1; CDR3 protein: CASSLGGEGYEQYF
J gene: TRBJ1-6; V gene: TRBV5-6; CDR3 protein: CASSLASSYNSPLHF
J gene: TRBJ2-7; V gene: TRBV6-1; CDR3 protein: CASSEEGTGTYEQYF
J gene: TRBJ1-5; V gene: TRBV6-6; CDR3 protein: CASSYKGPNQPQHF
J gene: TRBJ1-1; V gene: TRBV11-1; CDR3 protein: CASSPSLNTEAFF
J gene: TRBJ1-4; V gene: TRBV15; CDR3 protein: CATSRDRWSSTNEKLFF
J gene: TRBJ1-3; V gene: TRBV6-5; CDR3 protein: CASSSPRGNTIYF
J gene: TRBJ2-2; V gene: TRBV6-5; CDR3 protein: CASSYSGPAGELFF
J gene: TRBJ2-1; V gene: TRBV5-1; CDR3 protein: CASSPGLAYNEQFF
J gene: TRBJ1-1; V gene: TRBV19; CDR3 protein: CASTSVGGLGTEAFF
J gene: TRBJ1-6; V gene: TRBV7-8; CDR3 protein: CASSLAGGNSPLHF
J gene: TRBJ2-1; V gene: TRBV12-3/TRBV12-4; CDR3 protein: CASSSYNEQFF
J gene: TRBJ1-1; V gene: TRBV18; CDR3 protein: CASSPSSRNTEAFF
J gene: TRBJ1-6; V gene: TRBV18; CDR3 protein: CASSPSRDRDSPLHF
J gene: TRBJ2-1; V gene: TRBV9; CDR3 protein: CASSVATYNEQFF
J gene: TRBJ1-5; V gene: TRBV7-9; CDR3 protein: CASSLGLNQPQHF
J gene: TRBJ2-3; V gene: TRBV9; CDR3 protein: CASSVGRGGAGDTQYF
J gene: TRBJ2-3; V gene: TRBV27; CDR3 protein: CASSTDRRTDTQYF
J gene: TRBJ2-2; V gene: TRBV11-2; CDR3 protein: CASSPQGTGELFF
J gene: TRBJ1-1; V gene: TRBV19; CDR3 protein: CASSMNSRNTEAFF